This is a list of T cell receptor beta chains from one sample in a study of CD8 T cells in ankylosing spondylitis. TCRdb itself ran the 5' RACE reads through MiXCR, one entry per CDR3 protein. The sample contains 200,000 to 250,000 distinct CDR3 sequences, under 12% of which appear only once. The sequenced sample was blood, either unsorted or a sorted T cell fraction (not recorded which). All receptors derive from a male donor with ankylosing spondylitis or in good health (not recorded which). Each CDR3 is given with its conserved first and last residue. D genes are given only for firm matches. Clone size is not always given. Where it is, it says once, few, many or a class for expanded clones.

d_call	v_call	j_call	clone_size	cdr3_nt	cdr3_aa
.	TRBV7-2	TRBJ2-7	many	TGTGCCAGCAGTGGGGGCTCCTACGAGCAGTACTTC	CASSGGSYEQYF
TRBD1	TRBV3-1	TRBJ2-1	many	TGTGCCAGCAGCCAAGTCACGGACAGGGGGCAGTTCTTC	CASSQVTDRGQFF
.	TRBV7-2	TRBJ1-6	.	TGTGCCAGCAGCCAGGGCCCTAATTCACCCCTCCACTTT	CASSQGPNSPLHF
.	TRBV5-1	TRBJ2-2	many	TGCGCCAGCAGCTTAGAACCGGGGCAAGGGCTTTCCGGGGAGCTGTTTTTT	CASSLEPGQGLSGELFF
TRBD1	TRBV24-1	TRBJ1-2	.	TGTGCCACCAGTGAGCCAGGGGGCGAGGACTATGGCTACACCTTC	CATSEPGGEDYGYTF
.	TRBV20-1	TRBJ2-7	many	TGCAGTGCTAGAGATCAAGAACAGGGGAGGGAGGAGCAGTACTTC	CSARDQEQGREEQYF
.	TRBV24-1	TRBJ1-4	many	TGTGCCACCAGTGATAACCAGGGTGGTGAAAAACTGTTTTTT	CATSDNQGGEKLFF
.	TRBV28	TRBJ2-3	few	TGTGCCAGCAGCCCTGATGGGACGGACACAGATACGCAGTATTTT	CASSPDGTDTDTQYF
TRBD2	TRBV15	TRBJ2-3	few	TGTGCCACCAGCAGTGCCCTAGCGGGGGGGAGCACAGATACGCAGTATTTT	CATSSALAGGSTDTQYF
.	TRBV5-1	TRBJ1-2	many	TGCGCCAGCATGGTCGAGCCGGGGGCAGAACTTCACAATGGCTACACCTTC	CASMVEPGAELHNGYTF
.	TRBV7-9	TRBJ2-5	few	TGTGCCAGCAGCTTAGTTCCGGGGGAGACCCAGTACTTC	CASSLVPGETQYF
TRBD1	TRBV30	TRBJ1-1	.	TGTGCCTGGAGAAGACAGGGTTACACTGAAGCTTTCTTT	CAWRRQGYTEAFF
.	TRBV12-3/TRBV12-4	TRBJ2-6	many	TGTGCCAGCAGTATGGGATCTGGGGCCAACGTCCTGACTTTC	CASSMGSGANVLTF
TRBD1	TRBV24-1	TRBJ2-2	few	TGTGCCACCAGTGAAACCGGGACAGGAAACACCGGGGAGCTGTTTTTT	CATSETGTGNTGELFF
.	TRBV3-1	TRBJ1-5	few	TGTGCCAGCAGCCAAGATACGGGAGCTCAGCCCCAGCATTTT	CASSQDTGAQPQHF
TRBD1	TRBV12-3/TRBV12-4	TRBJ2-3	many	TGTGCCAGCAGTTCAGACCGGACAGGGATGGGAGATACGCAGTATTTT	CASSSDRTGMGDTQYF
TRBD1	TRBV7-8	TRBJ2-5	.	TGTGCCAGCAGCTCCTTAGGGACAGGGGGCGGTCTAGAGACCCAGTACTTC	CASSSLGTGGGLETQYF
TRBD1	TRBV5-1	TRBJ1-2	many	TGCGCCAGCAGCTTACAGGGGGCGGAACATGGCTACACCTTC	CASSLQGAEHGYTF
TRBD2	TRBV18	TRBJ2-7	.	TGTGCCAGCTCACCACCGGGACTAGCGATAGCCCACGAGCAGTACTTC	CASSPPGLAIAHEQYF
TRBD1	TRBV24-1	TRBJ2-7	many	TGTGCCACCAGTGCGCAGGGGGAACCGATCCACGAGCAGTACTTC	CATSAQGEPIHEQYF
TRBD2	TRBV20-1	TRBJ2-2	.	TGCAGTGCCGTTCACTGGGAGGGCACCGGGGAGCTGTTTTTT	CSAVHWEGTGELFF
TRBD1	TRBV12-3/TRBV12-4	TRBJ2-7	many	TGTGCCAGCAGTTTGGAGACAGGGGGCTCCTACGAGCAGTACTTC	CASSLETGGSYEQYF
.	TRBV3-1	TRBJ2-1	many	TGTGCCAGCAGCCAAGAGGGTGGGGGGCCCAATGAGCAGTTCTTC	CASSQEGGGPNEQFF
TRBD2	TRBV4-1	TRBJ2-1	many	TGCGCCAGCAGCATGGGGAGCGGGGGATACAATGAGCAGTTCTTC	CASSMGSGGYNEQFF
TRBD2	TRBV5-1	TRBJ2-1	many	TGCGCCAGCAGCTCGTTTCGGGGGGATGAGCAGTTCTTC	CASSSFRGDEQFF
.	TRBV3-1	TRBJ2-1	many	TGTGCCAGCAGCCAACCTAACAGGGACATCTACAATGAGCAGTTCTTC	CASSQPNRDIYNEQFF
TRBD1	TRBV27	TRBJ1-2	once	TGTGCCATCAGTTTATTTAGCGGGATTGCGGGACAGGGGGACGATGGCTACACCTTC	CAISLFSGIAGQGDDGYTF
.	TRBV5-1	TRBJ2-2	many	TGCGCCAGCGAAAAGGGTTCCACCGGGGAGCTGTTTTTT	CASEKGSTGELFF
.	TRBV19	TRBJ1-2	.	TGTGCCAGTAGTAGGGACCCTGGCAGCTATGGCTACACCTTC	CASSRDPGSYGYTF
TRBD1	TRBV12-3/TRBV12-4	TRBJ1-4	.	TGTGCCAGCTCTACGGGATGGCAGGGGGGAGGAGAACTGTTTTTT	CASSTGWQGGGELFF
.	TRBV28	TRBJ2-7	.	TGTGCCAGCAGTTACGACAGTTGGGTAGGTGGTTCCCACGAGCAGTACTTC	CASSYDSWVGGSHEQYF
TRBD2	TRBV2	TRBJ2-5	few	TGTGCCAGCAGTGCTAGCGGGGTATCCCAAGAGACCCAGTACTTC	CASSASGVSQETQYF
.	TRBV3-1	TRBJ2-1	many	TGTGCCAGCAGCCAAGTTAGAGAACTCAATGAGCAGTTCTTC	CASSQVRELNEQFF
TRBD1	TRBV6-5	TRBJ2-2	many	TGTGCCAGCAGACCGAGGACAGGGGTGAACACCGGGGAGCTGTTTTTT	CASRPRTGVNTGELFF
.	TRBV24-1	TRBJ2-2	many	TGTGCCACCAGTGATTTCTGGGTCTCCGGGGAGCTGTTTTTT	CATSDFWVSGELFF
TRBD1	TRBV9	TRBJ2-7	many	TGTGCCAGCAGCGTAGCTTCGTCCCCGGCAGGGGGCCTTTACGAGCAGTACTTC	CASSVASSPAGGLYEQYF
.	TRBV7-2	TRBJ1-2	many	TGTGCCAGCAGCTTTGACGAACCCTATGGCTACACCTTC	CASSFDEPYGYTF
TRBD2	TRBV11-2	TRBJ2-7	many	TGTGCCAGCAGCTTATCGGGGGGGAACTACGAGCAGTACTTC	CASSLSGGNYEQYF
TRBD1	TRBV12-3/TRBV12-4	TRBJ1-1	many	TGTGCCAGCAGTTGGCAGGGGGGCACTGAAGCTTTCTTT	CASSWQGGTEAFF
.	TRBV12-3/TRBV12-4	TRBJ2-5	many	TGTGCCAGCAGCCAAACTGGACAGTATCAAGAGACCCAGTACTTC	CASSQTGQYQETQYF
.	TRBV5-1	TRBJ2-7	many	TGCGCCAGCAGCCCCGTCAGCCACAGCTCCTACGAGCAGTACTTC	CASSPVSHSSYEQYF
.	TRBV5-1	TRBJ2-3	many	TGCGCCAGCAGCTTGTTGCGGGGGCACACAGATACGCAGTATTTT	CASSLLRGHTDTQYF
.	TRBV20-1	TRBJ2-7	few	TGCAGTGTTACGAAGGGGGCGGGGGTCGAGCAGTACTTC	CSVTKGAGVEQYF
TRBD1	TRBV15	TRBJ2-1	many	TGTGCCACCAGCAGGGACAGGTCGGCTAACAATGAGCAGTTCTTC	CATSRDRSANNEQFF
.	TRBV6-2/TRBV6-3	TRBJ1-4	.	TGTGCCAGCAGCGACCTCCGTATGAATGAAAAACTGTTTTTT	CASSDLRMNEKLFF
TRBD1	TRBV5-6	TRBJ2-1	few	TGTGCCAGCAGCCGGGACAGGACCGGCTCCTACAATGAGCAGTTCTTC	CASSRDRTGSYNEQFF
TRBD2	TRBV11-2	TRBJ2-7	many	TGTGCCAGCAGCTTAGACCCCTCTGTGGTAGCGGGGAGGTCAAAGCAGTACTTC	CASSLDPSVVAGRSKQYF
TRBD1	TRBV28	TRBJ2-7	many	TGTGCCAGCTCCTCCCCTAGGGGACAGAAGCTCTACGAGCAGTACTTC	CASSSPRGQKLYEQYF
.	TRBV7-2	TRBJ2-5	many	TGTGCCAGCAGCTCCACCCGTGCCCAGTACTTC	CASSSTRAQYF
.	TRBV5-1	TRBJ2-3	many	TGCGCCAGCAGCTCCCTGAGAGGGAACACAGATACGCAGTATTTT	CASSSLRGNTDTQYF
.	TRBV20-1	TRBJ2-3	.	TGCTGTGCTACCCAGACTATCGGAGGCACAGATACGCAGTATTTT	CCATQTIGGTDTQYF
TRBD2	TRBV12-3/TRBV12-4	TRBJ2-1	many	TGTGCCAGCAGTTCCGTAGCGGGGGGGCCTCTCAATGAGCAGTTCTTC	CASSSVAGGPLNEQFF
.	TRBV20-1	TRBJ1-1	many	TGCAGTGCTAGCGGGATGGGACCAGACGAAGCTTTCTTT	CSASGMGPDEAFF
TRBD2	TRBV2	TRBJ2-1	.	TGTGCCAGCATACCGGGACTAGGCGGCAATGAGCAGTTCTTC	CASIPGLGGNEQFF
.	TRBV6-1	TRBJ1-2	many	TGTGCCAGCCGCTCGGGAGGGTCCCTATTTAACTATGGCTACACCTTC	CASRSGGSLFNYGYTF
TRBD2	TRBV20-1	TRBJ2-7	many	TGCAGTGCTAGAGATCTAGCGGGGGCACTAGGGGACGAGCAGTACTTC	CSARDLAGALGDEQYF
.	TRBV27	TRBJ1-2	.	TGTGCCAGCAGTTTAATCGCAGGGCGAAGGGGCTACACCTTC	CASSLIAGRRGYTF
.	TRBV18	TRBJ1-2	few	TGTGCCAGCTCACCACCGCTGGACAGCCCCTCGACCTATGGCTACACCTTC	CASSPPLDSPSTYGYTF
TRBD2	TRBV28	TRBJ2-3	.	TGTGCCAGCATTAGCGGGCATAGCACAGATACGCAGTATTTT	CASISGHSTDTQYF